Shown below are 30 T cell receptor beta chains from a single sample sequenced in a study of neoadjuvant anti-PD-1 for oral cavity cancer. Assay: immunoSEQ multiplex PCR; the TCRdb copy retains only in-frame clones and omits some. Altogether tens of thousands of clones are present, approximately 87% being singletons, with the ten largest covering 2.5% to 3.5%. The time point: after neoadjuvant nivolumab, at surgical resection. Sequenced material: PBMCs, taken after nivolumab (anti-PD-1) treatment. All receptors come from a person aged 35-80 years with oral cavity squamous cell carcinoma.

This chain joins TRBV19 and TRBJ2-7; D is tentatively TRBD1 or TRBD2 (6 bases each). This CDR3 comprises 16 residues. The V and J ends lost 3 bases and 2 bases respectively, with 17 bases between them. Germline CDR1 and CDR2: LNHDA and SQIVND (reference sequence). The CDR3 reads CASSIGGGTWAYEQYF. In nucleotides, the CDR3 is TGTGCCAGTAGTATCGGTGGCGGGACATGGGCCTACGAGCAGTACTTC.

The rearrangement uses TRBV30 and TRBJ2-3; 14 bases are shared with TRBD2. The junction had 7 bases not matched to a gene; V was cut back by 2 bases and J by 9 bases. CDR1 GTSNPN and CDR2 SVGIG come from the germline V gene (reference sequence). This CDR3 comprises 15 residues. In DNA, the CDR3 is TGTGCCTGGAGTCCTGATGGGACTAGCGGGAGCACGCAGTATTTT. This gives the protein CAWSPDGTSGSTQYF.

This chain uses TRBV9 with TRBJ1-3, with D tentatively TRBD1 (5 bases). Trimming left V 3 bases short and J 0 bases short, with 10 bases between. The CDR3 is 15 residues long. Per the germline V gene, CDR1 is SGDLS and CDR2 is YYNGEE. CDR3 sequence reads: CASSGGQPSGNTIYF. CDR3 bases: TGTGCCAGCAGCGGCGGACAACCCTCTGGAAACACCATATATTTT.

This chain links TRBV9 with TRBJ1-1; 12 bases fit TRBD1. With 0 bases clipped from V and 0 bases from J, the junction kept 18 bases outside the gene matches. Germline V lookup: CDR1 SGDLS, CDR2 YYNGEE. The length of the CDR3 is 22 residues. The CDR3 is CASSVGVGGQGALRSMNTEAFF. The CDR3 bases are TGTGCCAGCAGCGTAGGGGTTGGGGGACAGGGGGCCCTCAGGTCGATGAACACTGAAGCTTTCTTT.

The chain links TRBV10-3 to TRBJ2-1; D unclear. The V gene lost 4 bases and the J gene lost 7 bases, with 14 bases spanning the gap. The CDR3 length is 14 residues. Germline V lookup: CDR1 ENHRY, CDR2 SYGVKD. For the CDR3, the DNA is TGTGCCATCAGTGGACACGATATGGGTAATGAGCAGTTCTTC. It codes for CAISGHDMGNEQFF.

The rearrangement uses TRBV6-1 and TRBJ1-2; a weak D match, TRBD1 (6 bases). V was trimmed by 6 bases and J by 0 bases, leaving 11 bases between them. This CDR3 contains 14 residues. Germline values: CDR1 MNHNS, CDR2 SASEGT. For the CDR3, the DNA is TGTGCCAGCAGGATGGACAGCGCTAACTATGGCTACACCTTC. Amino acids: CASRMDSANYGYTF.

The rearrangement links TRBV7-8 to TRBJ2-3, with D possibly being TRBD1 (6 bases). Looked up from germline, CDR1 is SGHVS and CDR2 is FQNEAQ. This CDR3 region has 16 residues. V lost 3 bases and J lost 0, with 13 bases in between. The CDR3 nucleotides are TGTGCCAGCAGCTTGGGACATTTCGCTAGCACAGATACGCAGTATTTT. It translates to CASSLGHFASTDTQYF.

The V call is TRBV7-8, the J call TRBJ1-5, with 7 bases lining up with TRBD1. Germline CDR1 is SGHVS and CDR2 is FQNEAQ. CDR3 length: 14 residues. After removal of 4 bases from V and 5 bases from J, the junction contained 5 bases not matched to a gene. CDR3 sequence: CASSSPGGDQPQHF. CDR3 nucleotides: TGTGCCAGCAGCTCACCAGGGGGGGATCAGCCCCAGCATTTT.

The V and J genes are TRBV6-4 and TRBJ2-1; D remains unclear. CDR3 length: 14 residues. With 8 bases removed from V and 5 bases from J, the gap between germline ends came to 16 bases. Germline values: CDR1 MRHNA, CDR2 SNTAGT. Here the CDR3 reads CASAAQGFDNEQFF. For the CDR3, the DNA is TGTGCCAGCGCGGCCCAAGGATTCGACAATGAGCAGTTCTTC.

This clone was recorded once. V is TRBV20-1 and J is TRBJ1-1, with D uncertain. Germline assignment: CDR1 DFQATT and CDR2 SNEGSKA (reference sequence). This CDR3 spans 11 amino acids. Trimming took off 3 bases at V and 4 bases at J, with 6 bases between the two ends. The CDR3 reads CSASSVTEAFF. For the CDR3, the DNA is TGCAGTGCTAGTTCGGTCACTGAAGCTTTCTTT.

The chain links TRBV5-1 to TRBJ1-6; possible D gene TRBD1, 6 bases. V was clipped by 3 bases and J by 10 bases, with 20 bases between them. CDR1 SGHRS and CDR2 YFSETQ come from the germline V gene. CDR3 size: 16 residues. CDR3: CASSSLGGAVGSPLHF. The CDR3 nucleotides are TGCGCCAGCAGCTCCCTGGGGGGCGCGGTAGGATCACCCCTCCACTTT. Drawing the rest from reference TRBV5-1 and TRBJ1-6, the complete variable domain is KAGVTQTPRYLIKTRGQQVTLSCSPISGHRSVSWYQQTPGQGLQFLFEYFSETQRNKGNFPGRFSGRQFSNSRSEMNVSTLELGDSALYLCASSSLGGAVGSPLHFGNGTRLTVT.

CDR3 amino acids: CASSPIGQGMSGANVLTF. As DNA, the CDR3 is TGCGCCAGCAGCCCCATCGGACAGGGGATGTCTGGGGCCAACGTCCTGACTTTC. The chain links TRBV5-1 to TRBJ2-6, with 9 bases matching TRBD1. Germline V gives CDR1 SGHRS, CDR2 YFSETQ. J was trimmed by 1 base and V by 4 bases; bases with no gene match: 9. This CDR3 is 18 amino acids long. The complete variable domain, with remaining parts taken from reference TRBV5-1 and TRBJ2-6, reads KAGVTQTPRYLIKTRGQQVTLSCSPISGHRSVSWYQQTPGQGLQFLFEYFSETQRNKGNFPGRFSGRQFSNSRSEMNVSTLELGDSALYLCASSPIGQGMSGANVLTFGAGSRLTVL.

V is TRBV7-9 and J is TRBJ2-1; 8 bases agree with TRBD2. V was clipped by 7 bases and J by 0 bases; unmatched bases: 11. CDR3 length: 17 residues. CDR1 SEHNR and CDR2 FQNEAQ come from the germline V gene (reference sequence). The CDR3 loop reads CASTSGGAKFSYNEQFF. The CDR3 DNA sequence: TGTGCCAGCACTTCCGGGGGGGCAAAATTCTCCTACAATGAGCAGTTCTTC.

V usage is TRBV11-2 and J usage is TRBJ1-1, with 9 bases matching TRBD1. The CDR3 runs 14 residues. CDR1 and CDR2 from the germline V gene are SGHAT and FQNNGV. J lost 8 bases, V lost 5 bases, and 9 bases had no gene match. For the CDR3, the DNA is TGTGCCAGCAGCCCGAGACAGGGGGGAGTCGAAGCTTTCTTT. Translation gives CASSPRQGGVEAFF.

A note on this clone: The same CDR3 is also encoded by other DNA sequences in this sample. V and J are TRBV27 and TRBJ1-1; possible D gene TRBD1, 5 bases. Germline CDR1 reads MNHEY; CDR2 reads SMNVEV (reference sequence). V was pared by 3 bases and J by 4 bases, with 9 bases between. The CDR3 runs to 13 residues. The CDR3 region is CASSFQGSTEAFF. DNA for the CDR3: TGTGCCAGCAGTTTCCAGGGAAGCACTGAAGCTTTCTTT.

The genes are TRBV11-2 and TRBJ1-1; D may be TRBD1 (6 bases). V gave up 8 bases and J gave up 3 bases, with 10 bases separating them. Per germline, CDR1 SGHAT and CDR2 FQNNGV. The CDR3 contains 12 residues. CDR3 DNA sequence: TGTGCCAGCGGAGGACAGCACACTGAAGCTTTCTTT. Its protein is CASGGQHTEAFF.

The V and J genes are TRBV6-4 and TRBJ2-2; possible D gene TRBD1, 6 bases. CDR1 and CDR2 from the germline V gene are MRHNA and SNTAGT. V lost 6 bases and J 2 bases, leaving 10 bases between the germline ends. The CDR3 spans 14 residues. DNA of the CDR3: TGTGCCAGCAGATCCGGGACAAACACCGGGGAGCTGTTTTTT. Translation: CASRSGTNTGELFF.

The V call is TRBV4-1, the J call TRBJ1-5, with a possible D match to TRBD1 (5 bases). Germline-derived CDR1 and CDR2 are MGHRA and YSYEKL. V was clipped by 3 bases and J by 1 base, with 19 bases between them. The CDR3 totals 18 residues. The CDR3 spells CASSHPGGRDSSNQPQHF. The CDR3 region has the DNA TGCGCCAGCAGCCACCCGGGAGGGAGGGACTCAAGCAATCAGCCCCAGCATTTT.

V and J are TRBV10-3 and TRBJ2-7; 8 bases align to TRBD1. V shed 3 bases, J shed 3 bases, and the junction held 4 bases outside the gene matches. The CDR3 has 14 amino acids. Germline assignment: CDR1 ENHRY and CDR2 SYGVKD. The CDR3 sequence is CAISERQGIYEQYF. The CDR3 coding sequence is TGTGCCATCAGTGAAAGACAGGGGATCTACGAGCAGTACTTC.

The chain recombines TRBV28 with TRBJ2-7; TRBD2 might be the D (5 bases). CDR1 and CDR2 from the germline V gene are MDHEN and SYDVKM. Trimming took 6 bases from V and 3 from J, leaving 21 bases between them. The CDR3 is 16 residues long. The CDR3 reads CASSPALAPHIYEQYF. CDR3 DNA sequence: TGTGCCAGCAGCCCCGCCCTAGCACCTCATATCTACGAGCAGTACTTC.

The chain links TRBV7-9 to TRBJ2-5, with D uncertain. The CDR3 runs 13 residues. V gave up 5 bases and J gave up 2 bases, with 9 bases separating them. The V gene's germline CDR1 is SEHNR and CDR2 FQNEAQ (reference sequence). CDR3 protein: CASSTRRQETQYF. DNA for the CDR3: TGTGCCAGCAGCACCCGCAGGCAAGAGACCCAGTACTTC.

This clone was counted between two and nine times. V gene TRBV6-5 combines with J gene TRBJ2-5; no reliable D call. Germline-derived CDR1 and CDR2 are MNHEY and SVGAGI. The CDR3 extends over 14 amino acids. Trimming removed 5 bases at V and 4 bases at J, with 14 bases between. DNA for the CDR3: TGTGCCAGCAGTCCTATCGGGCCCAGAGAGACCCAGTACTTC. Translating it yields CASSPIGPRETQYF.

This clone was picked up one time. The chain carries TRBV7-9 and TRBJ1-2; 10 bases are shared with TRBD1. The V gene's germline CDR1 is SEHNR and CDR2 FQNEAQ (reference sequence). With V trimmed by 1 base and J by 7 bases, 6 bases remained unmatched. The CDR3 is made up of 15 amino acids. This CDR3 is CASSLVGRDRGGYTF. The DNA of the CDR3 is TGTGCCAGCAGCTTAGTCGGGCGGGACAGGGGTGGCTACACCTTC.

The gene calls are TRBV7-9 and TRBJ1-1; D not resolved. Germline V gene sequence: CDR1 SEHNR, CDR2 FQNEAQ (reference sequence). The CDR3 extends over 13 amino acids. Trimming left V 5 bases short and J 1 base short, with 8 bases between. CDR3 nucleotides: TGTGCCAGCAGCCCGAGGTCGAACACTGAAGCTTTCTTT. Protein: CASSPRSNTEAFF.

The chain recombines TRBV11-2 with TRBJ1-2; D is ambiguous. Per germline, CDR1 SGHAT and CDR2 FQNNGV. The CDR3 extends over 15 amino acids. The V and J ends lost 2 bases and 8 bases respectively, with 18 bases between them. CDR3 loop: CASSLQHGPGRGYTF. The CDR3 DNA is TGTGCCAGCAGCTTACAACATGGACCCGGGCGAGGCTACACCTTC.

V is TRBV6-1 and J is TRBJ1-1; D is uncertain. Trimming removed 4 bases at V and 4 bases at J, with 4 bases between. The CDR3 consists of 11 residues. Germline V CDR1 and CDR2: MNHNS, SASEGT. CDR3 in DNA: TGTGCCAGCAGTGTTGGCACTGAAGCTTTCTTT. It is translated as CASSVGTEAFF.

The chain links TRBV10-3 to TRBJ1-2; weak D call: TRBD1 (5 bases). Trimming removed 2 bases at V and 6 bases at J, with 13 bases between. CDR1 and CDR2 (germline): ENHRY, SYGVKD. The CDR3 has 14 amino acids. CDR3 loop: CAISETGDPNGYTF. The CDR3 nucleotides read TGTGCCATCAGTGAGACCGGGGACCCGAATGGCTACACCTTC.

This chain links TRBV7-8 with TRBJ1-2; D remains ambiguous. Looked up from germline, CDR1 is SGHVS and CDR2 is FQNEAQ. The CDR3 runs 14 residues. Trimming cost V 5 bases and J 8 bases, with 18 bases left between them. The CDR3: CASSPRLATGGYTF. In DNA, the CDR3 is TGTGCCAGCAGCCCCCGGTTGGCCACGGGCGGCTACACCTTC.

This clone was found a few times. V gene TRBV7-9 combines with J gene TRBJ2-7, with 7 bases lining up with TRBD2. Trimming cost V 3 bases and J 5 bases; bases outside gene matches: 13. CDR3 length: 16 amino acids. The V gene's germline CDR1 is SEHNR and CDR2 FQNEAQ (reference sequence). The CDR3 protein is CASSFPLGEGRNEQYF. The CDR3 DNA reads TGTGCCAGCAGCTTTCCCCTGGGGGAGGGGAGGAACGAGCAGTACTTC.

The chain is built from TRBV5-1 and TRBJ1-1; the D is unclear. Per the germline V gene, CDR1 is SGHRS and CDR2 is YFSETQ. The CDR3 has 15 amino acids. The V and J ends lost 0 bases and 5 bases respectively, with 14 bases between them. The CDR3 spells CASSLESVVRTEAFF. The DNA of the CDR3 is TGCGCCAGCAGCTTGGAGAGCGTTGTGCGGACTGAAGCTTTCTTT.